This T cell receptor (beta chain) comes out of a study of tumor T cells in aggressive B-cell lymphoma. The repertoire was sequenced with immunoSEQ multiplex PCR; TCRdb's copy has only in-frame clones and lacks some. The sample lists 3,400 or so clones, just under 95% seen once, with around 2% in the top ten. CDR1 and CDR2 (germline): KGHSY, FQNENV. CDR3 length equals 13 residues. J gave up 3 bases and V 2 bases, and 0 bases lay outside the gene matches. This chain connects TRBV16 to TRBJ1-2, with TRBD1 matching over 7 bases. The clonotype was recovered from an adult with diffuse large B cell lymphoma. Sequencing was carried out using tumor tissue. CDR3 nucleotides: TGTGCCAGCAGCCAAGGACAGGACTATGGCTACACCTTC. Translated, it gives CASSQGQDYGYTF.